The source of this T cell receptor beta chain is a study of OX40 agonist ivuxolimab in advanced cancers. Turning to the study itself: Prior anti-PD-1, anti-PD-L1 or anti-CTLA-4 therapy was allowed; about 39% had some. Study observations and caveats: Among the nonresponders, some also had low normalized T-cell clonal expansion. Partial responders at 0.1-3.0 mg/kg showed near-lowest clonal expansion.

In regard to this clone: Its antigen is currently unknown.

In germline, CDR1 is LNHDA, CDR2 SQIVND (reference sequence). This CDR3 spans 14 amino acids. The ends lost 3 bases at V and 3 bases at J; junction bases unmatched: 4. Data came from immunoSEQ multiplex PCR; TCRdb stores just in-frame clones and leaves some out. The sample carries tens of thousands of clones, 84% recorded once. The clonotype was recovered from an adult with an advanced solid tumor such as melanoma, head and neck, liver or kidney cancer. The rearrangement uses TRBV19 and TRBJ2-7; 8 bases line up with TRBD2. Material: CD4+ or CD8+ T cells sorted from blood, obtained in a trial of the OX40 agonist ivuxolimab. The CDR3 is CASSMGLVYYEQYF. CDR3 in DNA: TGTGCCAGTAGTATGGGACTAGTCTACTACGAGCAGTACTTC.